This passage covers 24 T cell receptor beta chains from one sample sequenced in a study of early stage breast cancer tumors. The method was immunoSEQ multiplex PCR; TCRdb's version includes in-frame clones alone and lacks a portion of them. Of 45,000 to 60,000 clones in the sample, over 80% were seen once. The sequenced sample consisted of blood. Source of these receptors: a person between 65 and 79 years old with breast cancer.

The chain links TRBV27 to TRBJ1-1; D not certain. V was shortened by 5 bases and J by 4 bases, with 17 bases between the two germline ends. Germline CDR1 MNHEY, CDR2 SMNVEV (reference sequence). There are 15 residues in the CDR3. The DNA of the CDR3 is TGTGCCAGCAGTCCTTCATACCGCTTGAGCACTGAAGCTTTCTTT. As protein: CASSPSYRLSTEAFF.

This rearrangement joins TRBV19 to TRBJ1-2; 8 nucleotides agree with TRBD1. Germline assignment: CDR1 LNHDA and CDR2 SQIVND (reference sequence). The ends lost 5 bases at V and 4 bases at J; junction bases unmatched: 9. This CDR3 spans 15 amino acids. The CDR3 sequence is CASSPTTGEVYGYTF. CDR3 nucleotide sequence: TGTGCCAGTAGTCCCACGACAGGGGAGGTCTATGGCTACACCTTC. Drawing the rest from reference TRBV19 and TRBJ1-2, the complete variable domain is DGGITQSPKYLFRKEGQNVTLSCEQNLNHDAMYWYRQDPGQGLRLIYYSQIVNDFQKGDIAEGYSVSREKKESFPLTVTSAQKNPTAFYLCASSPTTGEVYGYTFGSGTRLTVV.

The chain recombines TRBV7-6 with TRBJ2-5, with a weak D call TRBD2 (5 bases). Trimming pared 4 bases from V and 5 bases from J, leaving 14 bases between. The CDR3 is made up of 14 amino acids. The germline V gene encodes CDR1 SGHVS and CDR2 FNYEAQ. CDR3 residues: CASSSSLGVETQYF. CDR3 DNA sequence: TGTGCCAGCAGCTCCTCCCTCGGGGTGGAGACCCAGTACTTC.

The V call is TRBV23-1, the J call TRBJ2-7; TRBD1 is a possible D gene (5 bases). TRBV23-1 is sorted into the ORF group, with uncertain function. Trimming shortened V by 4 bases and J by 4 bases, and 17 bases separated the two germline ends. The CDR3 is made up of 15 amino acids. This chain's CDR3 is CASSPRTGPVYEQYF. The CDR3 coding sequence is TGCGCCAGCAGTCCCAGAACAGGCCCTGTTTACGAGCAGTACTTC.

The rearrangement links TRBV15 to TRBJ1-1; D possibly corresponds to TRBD1 (5 bases). From germline, CDR1 is LNHNV and CDR2 YYDKDF (reference sequence). CDR3 length: 15 amino acids. With 1 base removed from V and 0 bases from J, the gap between germline ends came to 9 bases. The CDR3 DNA is TGTGCCACCAGCAGAGGCCCAGGGATGAACACTGAAGCTTTCTTT. Amino acids: CATSRGPGMNTEAFF.

This clone was recorded a few times. V and J are TRBV10-3 and TRBJ2-1, with 9 bases lining up with TRBD1. V lost 3 bases to trimming and J lost 10 bases; unmatched junction nucleotides: 10. The CDR3 covers 15 residues. Per the germline V gene, CDR1 is ENHRY and CDR2 is SYGVKD. The CDR3 region has the DNA TGTGCCATCAGTGACGAGGGACAGGGTAAGAAAGAGCAGTTCTTC. It specifies CAISDEGQGKKEQFF.

Written as DNA, the CDR3 is TGTGCCAGCAGCTTCGCTATTCAAGAGACCCAGTACTTC. It codes for CASSFAIQETQYF. V and J are TRBV13 and TRBJ2-5; D ambiguous. The CDR3 contains 13 residues. V lost 3 bases to trimming and J lost 2 bases, with 7 bases between them. The germline V gene has CDR1 PRHDT and CDR2 FYEKMQ (reference sequence).

The gene calls are TRBV11-1 and TRBJ2-4, with a tentative D call TRBD2 (5 bases). This CDR3 is built from 14 residues. V gave up 4 bases and J gave up 8 bases, with 15 bases separating them. Germline-derived CDR1 and CDR2 are SGHAT and FQDESV (reference sequence). CDR3 DNA: TGTGCCAGCAGCTCCGGGATATCGTGGGACATTCAGTACTTC. It yields the protein CASSSGISWDIQYF.

The rearrangement joins TRBV15 to TRBJ2-3; D is unclear. This CDR3 is built from 16 residues. Trimming removed 7 bases from V and 0 bases from J, with 17 bases in between. Per germline, CDR1 LNHNV and CDR2 YYDKDF (reference sequence). The CDR3 reads CATTRGRLVSTDTQYF. CDR3 coding DNA: TGTGCCACCACCCGAGGTCGGTTGGTTAGCACAGATACGCAGTATTTT.

V usage is TRBV11-2 and J usage is TRBJ2-5; a possible D gene is TRBD1 (5 bases). The CDR3 length is 15 residues. V was trimmed by 3 bases and J by 2 bases, leaving 13 bases between them. CDR1 and CDR2 (germline): SGHAT, FQNNGV. CDR3 coding DNA: TGTGCCAGCAGCTTCGACCTTAGGGGTCAAGAGACCCAGTACTTC. Translation gives CASSFDLRGQETQYF.

The chain recombines TRBV11-3 with TRBJ1-3, with TRBD1 matching over 9 bases. V trimming: 0 bases; J trimming: 4 bases; junction bases outside the gene matches: 1. The V gene's germline CDR1 is SGHNT and CDR2 YENEEA. This CDR3 contains 15 residues. The CDR3 DNA reads TGTGCCAGCAGCTTAGAGGGACAGGGAGGAAACACCATATATTTT. Translating gives CASSLEGQGGNTIYF. Using reference TRBV11-3 and TRBJ1-3 for the parts outside the CDR3, the full variable domain is EAGVVQSPRYKIIEKKQPVAFWCNPISGHNTLYWYLQNLGQGPELLIRYENEEAVDDSQLPKDRFSAERLKGVDSTLKIQPAELGDSAVYLCASSLEGQGGNTIYFGEGSWLTVV.

V gene TRBV7-6 combines with J gene TRBJ2-2, with 12 bases fitting TRBD2. J lost 0 bases, V lost 1 base, and 9 bases had no gene match. The CDR3 is made up of 20 amino acids. Per germline, CDR1 SGHVS and CDR2 FNYEAQ. The CDR3 loop is CASSLVTPGTSGPNTGELFF. The CDR3 DNA sequence: TGTGCCAGCAGCTTAGTCACGCCCGGGACTAGCGGGCCGAACACCGGGGAGCTGTTTTTT.

V usage is TRBV19 and J usage is TRBJ2-7, with 7 nucleotides matching TRBD2. The CDR3 extends over 16 amino acids. V shed 3 bases and J 7 bases; nucleotides not matched to a gene: 15. CDR1 and CDR2 (germline): LNHDA, SQIVND (reference sequence). The chain's CDR3 is CASSIKSGITAGEQYF. The CDR3 DNA is TGTGCCAGTAGTATTAAAAGCGGGATAACCGCCGGGGAGCAGTACTTC.

This sequence joins TRBV11-1 and TRBJ2-2; D not certain. Trimming shortened V by 0 bases and J by 4 bases, and 3 bases separated the two germline ends. CDR3 length equals 13 residues. In germline, CDR1 is SGHAT, CDR2 FQDESV (reference sequence). CDR3 in DNA: TGTGCCAGCAGCTTAGCGCGCACCGGGGAGCTGTTTTTT. The encoded protein is CASSLARTGELFF. Using reference TRBV11-1 and TRBJ2-2 for the parts outside the CDR3, the full variable domain is EAEVAQSPRYKITEKSQAVAFWCDPISGHATLYWYRQILGQGPELLVQFQDESVVDDSQLPKDRFSAERLKGVDSTLKIQPAELGDSAMYLCASSLARTGELFFGEGSRLTVL.

The chain recombines TRBV5-4 with TRBJ2-2, with a weak D call TRBD2 (6 bases). The CDR3 spans 20 residues. CDR1 and CDR2 from the germline V gene are SGHNT and YYREEE (reference sequence). Trimming left V 4 bases short and J 1 base short, with 26 bases between. CDR3 sequence: CASSPSQTWTAAGNTGELFF. CDR3 coding DNA: TGTGCCAGCAGCCCATCACAGACCTGGACCGCAGCGGGGAACACCGGGGAGCTGTTTTTT.

Worth noting for this clone: No conserved phenylalanine or tryptophan is present at the end of the CDR3, so a read error is the likely explanation. The limits of the CDR3 on the DNA are not certain, so only TCRdb's listed CDR3 is given. The chain has TRBV6-5 and TRBJ2-6; the table's D call, TRBD1, was not checked against the DNA. The CDR3 is 14 residues long, ends included. In germline, CDR1 is MNHEY, CDR2 SVGAGI. The CDR3 loop reads CASRKEPVSSGTGE.

The rearrangement uses TRBV15 and TRBJ1-3; possibly TRBD1 for D (6 bases). CDR1 is LNHNV and CDR2 is YYDKDF in the germline V gene (reference sequence). V was pared by 0 bases and J by 4 bases, with 10 bases between. The CDR3 runs to 15 residues. In DNA, the CDR3 is TGTGCCACCAGCAGAGATCGAGGGGGAGGAAACACCATATATTTT. This gives the protein CATSRDRGGGNTIYF.

V is TRBV5-6 and J is TRBJ1-6; 7 bases fit TRBD1. Germline V gives CDR1 SGHDT, CDR2 YYEEEE. The CDR3 has 15 residues. V lost 4 bases and J lost 10; bases outside the gene matches: 11. CDR3 amino acids: CASSPLDRAESPLHF. In nucleotides, the CDR3 is TGTGCCAGCAGCCCACTAGACAGGGCCGAATCACCCCTCCACTTT.

The chain employs TRBV9 and TRBJ1-6; D call uncertain. This CDR3 region has 15 residues. V dropped 2 bases and J dropped 9 bases, with 15 bases sitting between them. Germline V lookup: CDR1 SGDLS, CDR2 YYNGEE. The DNA for the CDR3 is TGTGCCAGCAGCGTTCGGAGTGGAGAAGGTTCACCCCTCCACTTT. As protein: CASSVRSGEGSPLHF.

A single count supports this clone. The chain links TRBV13 to TRBJ2-7, with 11 positions matching TRBD2. The germline CDR1 and CDR2 sequences are PRHDT and FYEKMQ (reference sequence). CDR3 length: 16 amino acids. With 2 bases clipped from V and 8 bases from J, the junction kept 11 bases outside the gene matches. The CDR3 is CASSLFLTSGGLKQYF. In DNA form, the CDR3 reads TGTGCCAGCAGCTTATTCCTTACTAGCGGGGGTCTCAAGCAGTACTTC.

This chain connects TRBV9 to TRBJ2-5; D is unresolved. The V gene lost 4 bases and the J gene lost 5 bases, with 12 bases spanning the gap. The CDR3 totals 13 residues. The V gene's germline CDR1 is SGDLS and CDR2 YYNGEE. CDR3 bases: TGTGCCAGCAGCCCTAGAGGTGGGGAGACCCAGTACTTC. Amino acids: CASSPRGGETQYF.

This chain connects TRBV2 to TRBJ1-4, with 11 bases fitting TRBD1. CDR3 length: 13 residues. The V and J ends lost 7 bases and 11 bases, in that order; junction bases with no gene match: 6. The V gene's germline CDR1 is SNHLY and CDR2 FYNNEI. CDR3 sequence (DNA): TGTGCCAGCAAGGACAGGGGGCAGGGGAAACTGTTTTTT. Protein sequence: CASKDRGQGKLFF.

The chain couples TRBV4-3 to TRBJ2-6; the D gene is possibly TRBD1 (6 bases). CDR1 and CDR2 (germline): LGHNA, YSLEER. This CDR3 spans 19 amino acids. V shed 1 base and J shed 1 base, with 17 bases lying between them. CDR3 amino acids: CASSQVYYRGWSGANVLTF. The CDR3 DNA is TGCGCCAGCAGCCAAGTTTATTATAGGGGGTGGTCTGGGGCCAACGTCCTGACTTTC.

The chain combines TRBV6-5 with TRBJ2-3; no definite D call. From germline, CDR1 is MNHEY and CDR2 SVGAGI. CDR3 length: 16 residues. Trimming took off 0 bases at V and 2 bases at J, with 12 bases between the two ends. The CDR3 is CASSYSVLHNTDTQYF. The CDR3 region has the DNA TGTGCCAGCAGTTACTCGGTCTTGCACAACACAGATACGCAGTATTTT.